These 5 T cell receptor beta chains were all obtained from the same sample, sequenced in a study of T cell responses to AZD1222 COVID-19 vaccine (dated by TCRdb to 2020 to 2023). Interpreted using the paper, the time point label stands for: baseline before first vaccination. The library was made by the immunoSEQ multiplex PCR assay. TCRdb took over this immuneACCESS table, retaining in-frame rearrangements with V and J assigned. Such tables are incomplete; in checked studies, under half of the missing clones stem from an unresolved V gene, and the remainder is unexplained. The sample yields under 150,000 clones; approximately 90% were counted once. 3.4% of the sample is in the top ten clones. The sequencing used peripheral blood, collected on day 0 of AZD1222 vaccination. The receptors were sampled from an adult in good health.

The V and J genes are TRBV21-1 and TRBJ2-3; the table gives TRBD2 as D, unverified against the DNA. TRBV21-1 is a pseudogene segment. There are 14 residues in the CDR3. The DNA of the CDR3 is TGTGCCAGCAGCAGGGCGCCTAGCGGGAAGACGCAGTATTTT. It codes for CASSRAPSGKTQYF.

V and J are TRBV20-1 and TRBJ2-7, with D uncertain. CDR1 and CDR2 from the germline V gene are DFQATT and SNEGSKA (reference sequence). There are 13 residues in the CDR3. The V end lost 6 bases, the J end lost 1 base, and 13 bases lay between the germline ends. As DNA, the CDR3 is TGCAGTGCGAGTCTTCCGAGTTCCTACGAGCAGTACTTC. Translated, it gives CSASLPSSYEQYF.

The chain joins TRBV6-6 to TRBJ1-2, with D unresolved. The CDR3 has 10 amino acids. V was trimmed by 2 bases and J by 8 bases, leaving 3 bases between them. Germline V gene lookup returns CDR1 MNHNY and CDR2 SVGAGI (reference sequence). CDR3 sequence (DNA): TGTGCCAGCAGTTACGGGGGCTACACCTTC. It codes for CASSYGGYTF.

The CDR3 loop reads CASGWGNSPLHF. The CDR3 DNA reads TGTGCCAGCGGATGGGGGAATTCACCCCTCCACTTT. The chain carries TRBV2 and TRBJ1-6; weak D call: TRBD1 (5 bases). CDR1 SNHLY and CDR2 FYNNEI come from the germline V gene. The CDR3 totals 12 residues. Trimming shortened V by 8 bases and J by 7 bases, and 9 bases separated the two germline ends. The full variable domain, rest sourced from reference TRBV2 and TRBJ1-6, is EPEVTQTPSHQVTQMGQEVILRCVPISNHLYFYWYRQILGQKVEFLVSFYNNEISEKSEIFDDQFSVERPDGSNFTLKIRSTKLEDSAMYFCASGWGNSPLHFGNGTRLTVT.

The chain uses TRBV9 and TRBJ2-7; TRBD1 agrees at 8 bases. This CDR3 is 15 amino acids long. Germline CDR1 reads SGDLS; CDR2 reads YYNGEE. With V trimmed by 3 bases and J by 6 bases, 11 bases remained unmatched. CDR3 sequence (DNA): TGTGCCAGCAGCGCCACGTCGGCAGGGGGCGGCGAGCAGTACTTC. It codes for CASSATSAGGGEQYF. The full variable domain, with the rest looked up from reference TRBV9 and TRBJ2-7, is DSGVTQTPKHLITATGQRVTLRCSPRSGDLSVYWYQQSLDQGLQFLIQYYNGEERAKGNILERFSAQQFPDLHSELNLSSLELGDSALYFCASSATSAGGGEQYFGPGTRLTVT.